One and the same sample provided the 5 T cell receptor beta chains below, sequenced in a study of blood T cells in healthy people across ages. Combining a sample-barcoded 5' primer with a J-beta primer mix, a second PCR ran for roughly 7 to 12 cycles. TCRdb itself ran the 5' RACE reads through MiXCR, one entry per CDR3 protein. The profile covers 750,000 to 1,000,000 distinct CDR3 sequences, with roughly 28% appearing a single time and roughly a tenth taken by the ten largest. This same sample was also part of a study on T cells of mothers and their children.

Source material: blood. The receptors stem from a woman aged 40 to 50 in good health.

This clonotype turned up a few times. The chain carries TRBV5-5 and TRBJ1-4; a possible D gene is TRBD1 (5 bases). Deletions cut 4 bases from V and 7 bases from J, with 14 bases between. The CDR3 has 14 residues. Germline loops: CDR1 SGHKS, CDR2 YYEKEE (reference sequence). The CDR3, as DNA: TGTGCCAGCAGCCCGGAGGGGAGGGGTGAAAAACTGTTTTTT. Translation gives CASSPEGRGEKLFF.

The rearrangement links TRBV9 to TRBJ1-2; D possibly corresponds to TRBD1 (6 bases). From germline, CDR1 is SGDLS and CDR2 YYNGEE. This CDR3 has 16 amino acids. The ends were cut back, 3 bases at V and 0 bases at J, with 15 bases in the middle. This CDR3 reads CASSALGTPTNYGYTF. The DNA of the CDR3 is TGTGCCAGCAGCGCCTTAGGGACACCGACTAACTATGGCTACACCTTC.

This clonotype was seen repeatedly, ten times or more. This chain uses TRBV20-1 with TRBJ2-7, with TRBD1 matching 7 bases. The CDR3 totals 15 residues. The V and J ends lost 0 bases and 2 bases, in that order; junction bases with no gene match: 7. Germline loops: CDR1 DFQATT, CDR2 SNEGSKA (reference sequence). CDR3 in DNA: TGCAGTGCTAGAGATCTACAGGGGAAAACCTACGAGCAGTACTTC. This gives the protein CSARDLQGKTYEQYF.

This clonotype was seen a handful of times. This rearrangement joins TRBV5-6 to TRBJ2-1, with 8 bases identical to TRBD2. Germline loops: CDR1 SGHDT, CDR2 YYEEEE. CDR3 length equals 16 residues. Trimming at V came to 2 bases and at J to 2 bases, leaving 6 bases not matched to a gene. This CDR3 is CASSFGGGFTYNEQFF. CDR3 in DNA: TGTGCCAGCAGCTTTGGCGGGGGGTTCACCTACAATGAGCAGTTCTTC.

This clonotype was observed many times. The chain carries TRBV9 and TRBJ1-1; D uncertain. Deletions cut 3 bases from V and 1 base from J, with 7 bases between. The CDR3 loop spans 13 amino acids. Germline V lookup: CDR1 SGDLS, CDR2 YYNGEE. Here the CDR3 reads CASSAPPNTEAFF. CDR3 DNA: TGTGCCAGCAGCGCCCCCCCGAACACTGAAGCTTTCTTT.